The 28 T cell receptor beta chains below all came from one sample that was sequenced in a study of control samples from healthy donors and cancer patients. TCRdb keeps only in-frame clones here, not all; method: immunoSEQ multiplex PCR. Of roughly 200,000 clones detected, 85% to 95% appear once; the ten largest clones hold less than 1.6%. The specimen was blood. These receptors all stem from a middle-aged man in good health.

The chain employs TRBV5-6 and TRBJ1-2; TRBD1 aligns across 10 bases. Germline-derived CDR1 and CDR2 are SGHDT and YYEEEE. The CDR3 contains 17 residues. The junction had 10 bases not matched to a gene; V was cut back by 1 base and J by 4 bases. In nucleotides, the CDR3 is TGTGCCAGCAGCTTGCTGACAGGGGGCTCAAGAGTCTATGGCTACACCTTC. Translating it yields CASSLLTGGSRVYGYTF.

The rearrangement uses TRBV6-1 and TRBJ1-1, with 7 bases fitting TRBD1. Germline V gene lookup returns CDR1 MNHNS and CDR2 SASEGT. J gave up 1 base and V 3 bases, and 5 bases lay outside the gene matches. The CDR3 covers 15 residues. The CDR3 protein is CASSEIGTANTEAFF. The CDR3 DNA reads as TGTGCCAGCAGTGAGATTGGGACAGCGAACACTGAAGCTTTCTTT.

The CDR3 DNA reads as TGTGCCAGCTCCCCCCGGGGGGCTAATGAAAAACTGTTTTTT. As protein: CASSPRGANEKLFF. V is TRBV6-6 and J is TRBJ1-4; D possibly corresponds to TRBD1 (5 bases). Germline assignment: CDR1 MNHNY and CDR2 SVGAGI (reference sequence). The length of the CDR3 is 14 residues. Trimming cost V 8 bases and J 3 bases, with 13 bases left between them.

The gene calls are TRBV14 and TRBJ2-7; the D gene is possibly TRBD1 (5 bases). The CDR3 is made up of 16 amino acids. Trimming left V 4 bases short and J 6 bases short, with 22 bases between. Germline V gene data show CDR1 as SGHDN and CDR2 as FVKESK. The chain's CDR3 is CASSPIWGRLNSEQYF. Written as DNA, the CDR3 is TGTGCCAGCAGCCCGATCTGGGGCAGGCTAAACTCCGAGCAGTACTTC.

The chain combines TRBV5-6 with TRBJ2-7, with D perhaps matching TRBD1 (5 bases). Germline CDR1 is SGHDT and CDR2 is YYEEEE. V lost 2 bases and J 0 bases, leaving 12 bases between the germline ends. The CDR3 totals 15 residues. CDR3 loop: CASSFLQVSSYEQYV. The CDR3 region has the DNA TGTGCCAGCAGCTTTTTACAGGTCTCCTCCTACGAGCAGTACGTC.

The J gene is TRBJ1-6, the V gene TRBV10-1; no clear D. CDR3 size: 12 residues. V lost 2 bases and J 7 bases, leaving 3 bases between the germline ends. Germline V gene sequence: CDR1 WNHNN, CDR2 SYGVQD (reference sequence). The CDR3 DNA sequence: TGCGCCAGCAGTGAGGGAAATTCACCCCTCCACTTT. Translated, it gives CASSEGNSPLHF.

The J gene is TRBJ2-3, the V gene TRBV4-2; D not resolved. With 4 bases removed from V and 5 bases from J, the gap between germline ends came to 16 bases. This CDR3 region has 15 residues. Germline V gene lookup returns CDR1 LGHNA and CDR2 YNFKEQ. CDR3 region: CASSPVIYAIDTQYF. CDR3 DNA sequence: TGTGCCAGCAGCCCCGTTATCTATGCGATAGATACGCAGTATTTT.

V and J are TRBV19 and TRBJ1-1; TRBD1 agrees at 11 bases. This CDR3 is built from 18 residues. From germline, CDR1 is LNHDA and CDR2 SQIVND (reference sequence). The V and J ends lost 5 bases and 0 bases, in that order; junction bases with no gene match: 11. CDR3: CASSRRDRGYGVNTEAFF. As DNA, the CDR3 is TGTGCCAGTAGTCGCCGGGACAGGGGGTATGGGGTGAACACTGAAGCTTTCTTT.

The chain combines TRBV28 with TRBJ2-3, with a weak D call TRBD1 (5 bases). Per germline, CDR1 MDHEN and CDR2 SYDVKM. The germline V and J ends were trimmed by 3 bases and 3 bases, with 7 bases remaining between them. CDR3 length equals 13 residues. The CDR3 DNA follows: TGTGCCAGCAGTTTTCAGGGTACAGATACGCAGTATTTT. Protein sequence: CASSFQGTDTQYF.

The J gene is TRBJ2-2, the V gene TRBV6-5; D possibly corresponds to TRBD2 (7 bases). The ends were cut back, 6 bases at V and 4 bases at J, with 15 bases in the middle. The length of the CDR3 is 15 residues. Germline assignment: CDR1 MNHEY and CDR2 SVGAGI. Here the CDR3 reads CASREGGTITGELFF. CDR3 nucleotides: TGTGCCAGCAGAGAGGGGGGGACTATCACCGGGGAGCTGTTTTTT.

V and J are TRBV7-8 and TRBJ1-3; perhaps TRBD1 as D (5 bases). From germline, CDR1 is SGHVS and CDR2 FQNEAQ. V was shortened by 5 bases and J by 4 bases, with 15 bases between the two germline ends. This CDR3 spans 15 amino acids. Here the CDR3 reads CASSIRDRLGNTIYF. CDR3 sequence (DNA): TGTGCCAGCAGCATAAGGGACCGTCTCGGAAACACCATATATTTT.

The rearrangement joins TRBV10-3 to TRBJ1-2; D gene ambiguous. Germline V CDR1 and CDR2: ENHRY, SYGVKD. Trimming took off 0 bases at V and 6 bases at J, with 5 bases between the two ends. This CDR3 is built from 12 residues. The CDR3 DNA follows: TGTGCCATCAGTGAGTCAAGAAATGGCTACACCTTC. This sequence encodes CAISESRNGYTF.

V usage is TRBV7-8 and J usage is TRBJ1-6; D call uncertain. V lost 2 bases and J 5 bases, leaving 16 bases between the germline ends. Germline lookup yields CDR1 SGHVS and CDR2 FQNEAQ. There are 17 residues in the CDR3. The CDR3 region is CASSLQFKQADNSPLHF. CDR3 bases: TGTGCCAGCAGCTTACAGTTTAAGCAGGCGGATAATTCACCCCTCCACTTT.

This clone was seen just once. The chain combines TRBV18 with TRBJ1-1, with D unclear. The CDR3 spans 14 residues. V lost 3 bases and J lost 7, with 15 bases in between. Germline CDR1 KGHSH, CDR2 LQKENI. CDR3 loop: CASSPGPSLFEAFF. The CDR3 region has the DNA TGTGCCAGCTCACCCGGGCCTTCGCTTTTTGAAGCTTTCTTT. Based on the CDR3 plus reference TRBV18 and TRBJ1-1, the full variable domain is NAGVMQNPRHLVRRRGQEARLRCSPMKGHSHVYWYRQLPEEGLKFMVYLQKENIIDESGMPKERFSAEFPKEGPSILRIQQVVRGDSAAYFCASSPGPSLFEAFFGQGTRLTVV.

This clone was counted only a few times. The chain couples TRBV11-3 to TRBJ2-5, with 9 bases lining up with TRBD1. This CDR3 is 15 amino acids long. Germline V CDR1 and CDR2: SGHNT, YENEEA. V lost 5 bases to trimming and J lost 3 bases; unmatched junction nucleotides: 7. CDR3 region: CASSHRQGGEETQYF. The DNA of the CDR3 is TGTGCCAGCAGCCACAGACAGGGGGGTGAAGAGACCCAGTACTTC.

The chain employs TRBV12-5 and TRBJ2-1; 7 bases agree with TRBD2. Germline V gene lookup returns CDR1 LGHNT and CDR2 FRNRAP. With V trimmed by 6 bases and J by 8 bases, 7 bases remained unmatched. The CDR3 loop spans 13 amino acids. The CDR3 coding sequence is TGTGCTAGTGGCCCCGGGGAGGGCCATGAGCAGTTCTTC. Its translation: CASGPGEGHEQFF.

This rearrangement joins TRBV5-1 to TRBJ1-4, with unresolved D. The V gene's germline CDR1 is SGHRS and CDR2 YFSETQ. The length of the CDR3 is 14 residues. Trimming pared 4 bases from V and 3 bases from J, leaving 10 bases between. The CDR3 bases are TGCGCCAGCAGCCTAAACTGGGCTAATGAAAAACTGTTTTTT. This translates into CASSLNWANEKLFF.

This sequence joins TRBV18 and TRBJ2-1; D assignment may be TRBD1 or TRBD2 (6 bases each). The CDR3 loop spans 14 amino acids. Between the trimmed V and J ends, which lost 3 bases and 8 bases, there was a span of 14 bases. Per germline, CDR1 KGHSH and CDR2 LQKENI. CDR3 nucleotides: TGTGCCAGCTCACCCGGGACTTACAGGGATGAGCAGTTCTTC. Translating it yields CASSPGTYRDEQFF. Full variable domain (missing parts from reference TRBV18 and TRBJ2-1): NAGVMQNPRHLVRRRGQEARLRCSPMKGHSHVYWYRQLPEEGLKFMVYLQKENIIDESGMPKERFSAEFPKEGPSILRIQQVVRGDSAAYFCASSPGTYRDEQFFGPGTRLTVL.

In its sample, this clone was seen a few times. The J gene is TRBJ2-1, the V gene TRBV6-5, with D possibly called TRBD1 or TRBD2 (5 bases each). Deletions cut 7 bases from V and 8 bases from J, with 21 bases between. Germline-derived CDR1 and CDR2 are MNHEY and SVGAGI. There are 15 residues in the CDR3. In DNA, the CDR3 is TGTGCCAGCAAGGGGCGGGTTCCGGGCGTCCATGAGCAGTTCTTC. It specifies CASKGRVPGVHEQFF.

The chain couples TRBV9 to TRBJ2-7; the D gene is possibly TRBD1 (7 bases). The CDR3 contains 14 residues. Trimming removed 5 bases from V and 3 bases from J, with 15 bases in between. CDR1 is SGDLS, CDR2 YYNGEE, per germline. The CDR3 is CASSRRGEFYEQYF. The CDR3 DNA reads TGTGCCAGCAGTCGCAGGGGGGAGTTCTACGAGCAGTACTTC.

V usage is TRBV3-1 (or the pseudogene TRBV3-2) and J usage is TRBJ1-6, with D perhaps matching TRBD1 (5 bases). The CDR3 runs 16 residues. Germline V gene lookup returns CDR1 LGHDT and CDR2 YNNKEL (reference sequence). V gave up 4 bases and J gave up 4 bases, with 14 bases separating them. CDR3 residues: CASSLLGPIYNSPLHF. As DNA, the CDR3 is TGTGCCAGCAGCCTATTGGGACCGATATATAATTCACCCCTCCACTTT.

The V and J genes are TRBV18 and TRBJ2-6; TRBD2 is a possible D gene (6 bases). From germline, CDR1 is KGHSH and CDR2 LQKENI. Trimming stripped 5 bases from V and 0 bases from J, with 11 bases between. The CDR3 covers 16 residues. The DNA of the CDR3 is TGTGCCAGCTCAGGCGGACTAAGCTCTGGGGCCAACGTCCTGACTTTC. Its translation: CASSGGLSSGANVLTF.

The chain joins TRBV18 to TRBJ1-1; a weak D match, TRBD1 (6 bases). Germline V CDR1 and CDR2: KGHSH, LQKENI. With 5 bases removed from V and 0 bases from J, the gap between germline ends came to 13 bases. The CDR3 totals 15 residues. The CDR3 loop reads CASSSGGDMNTEAFF. CDR3 DNA sequence: TGTGCCAGCTCATCAGGAGGGGACATGAACACTGAAGCTTTCTTT.

The chain combines TRBV2 with TRBJ2-6; 10 bases line up with TRBD1. Per the germline V gene, CDR1 is SNHLY and CDR2 is FYNNEI. The CDR3 is made up of 17 amino acids. V was pared by 8 bases and J by 4 bases, with 11 bases of the junction left unmatched. The CDR3: CASGETGGSFGANVLTF. DNA of the CDR3: TGTGCCAGCGGGGAGACAGGGGGCAGCTTCGGGGCCAACGTCCTGACTTTC. The variable domain in full, with the rest retrieved from reference TRBV2 and TRBJ2-6, is EPEVTQTPSHQVTQMGQEVILRCVPISNHLYFYWYRQILGQKVEFLVSFYNNEISEKSEIFDDQFSVERPDGSNFTLKIRSTKLEDSAMYFCASGETGGSFGANVLTFGAGSRLTVL.

The gene calls are TRBV19 and TRBJ2-1; perhaps TRBD2 as D (6 bases). This CDR3 has 16 residues. V dropped 7 bases and J dropped 4 bases, with 20 bases sitting between them. Germline lookup yields CDR1 LNHDA and CDR2 SQIVND (reference sequence). CDR3: CASTSGGRGTYNEQFF. CDR3 nucleotide sequence: TGTGCCAGTACCTCGGGCGGCCGAGGGACTTACAATGAGCAGTTCTTC.

J is TRBJ2-7 and V is TRBV5-5; maybe TRBD1 (6 bases). V was pared by 1 base and J by 2 bases, with 16 bases between. The length of the CDR3 is 16 residues. CDR1 SGHKS and CDR2 YYEKEE come from the germline V gene (reference sequence). CDR3 sequence: CASSLTPRQETYEQYV. The CDR3 DNA reads TGTGCCAGCAGCTTGACCCCGCGACAGGAGACCTACGAGCAGTACGTC.

The genes are TRBV15 and TRBJ1-5, with 9 bases matching TRBD1. In germline, CDR1 is LNHNV, CDR2 YYDKDF (reference sequence). Trimming removed 3 bases from V and 3 bases from J; junction bases left unmatched: 9. This CDR3 has 17 residues. CDR3 region: CATSSHRDRVLNQPQHF. DNA of the CDR3: TGTGCCACCAGCAGTCACCGGGACAGGGTTCTCAATCAGCCCCAGCATTTT.

The chain carries TRBV21-1 and TRBJ1-2; TRBD1, the table's D call, was not compared with the DNA. TRBV21-1 is listed as a pseudogene. The CDR3 sequence is 15 residues long. For the CDR3, the DNA is TGTGCCAGCAGCAAAGTTAACAGGGAAACGGATGGCTACACCTTC. It yields the protein CASSKVNRETDGYTF.